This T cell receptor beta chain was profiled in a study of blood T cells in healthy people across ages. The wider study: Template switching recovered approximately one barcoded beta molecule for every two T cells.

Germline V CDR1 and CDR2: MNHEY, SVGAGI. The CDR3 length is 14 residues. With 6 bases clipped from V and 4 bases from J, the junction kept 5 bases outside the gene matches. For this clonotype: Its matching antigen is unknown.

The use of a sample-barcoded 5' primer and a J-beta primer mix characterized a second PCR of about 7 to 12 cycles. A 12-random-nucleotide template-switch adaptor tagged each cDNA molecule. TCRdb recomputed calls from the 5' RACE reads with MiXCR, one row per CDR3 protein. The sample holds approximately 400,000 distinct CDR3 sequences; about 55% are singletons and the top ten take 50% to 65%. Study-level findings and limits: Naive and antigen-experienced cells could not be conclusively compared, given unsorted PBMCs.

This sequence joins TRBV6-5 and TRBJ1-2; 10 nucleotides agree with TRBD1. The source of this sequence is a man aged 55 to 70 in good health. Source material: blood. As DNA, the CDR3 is TGTGCCAGCAGAATTGGACAGGGGGTCTATGGCTACACCTTC. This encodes CASRIGQGVYGYTF.